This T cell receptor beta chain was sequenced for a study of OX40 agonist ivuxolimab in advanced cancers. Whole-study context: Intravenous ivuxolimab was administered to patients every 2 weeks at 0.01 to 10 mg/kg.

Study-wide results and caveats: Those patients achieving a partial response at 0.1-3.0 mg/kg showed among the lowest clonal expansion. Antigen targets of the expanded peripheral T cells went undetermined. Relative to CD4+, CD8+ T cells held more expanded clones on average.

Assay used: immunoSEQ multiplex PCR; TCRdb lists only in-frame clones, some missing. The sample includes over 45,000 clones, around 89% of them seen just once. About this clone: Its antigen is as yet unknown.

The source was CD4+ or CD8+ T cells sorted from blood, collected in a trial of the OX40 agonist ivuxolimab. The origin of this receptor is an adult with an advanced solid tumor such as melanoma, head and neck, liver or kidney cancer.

The CDR3 sequence: CASKASDSYEQYF. In DNA, the CDR3 is TGTGCCAGCAAGGCTAGCGACTCCTACGAGCAGTACTTC. The rearrangement joins TRBV2 to TRBJ2-7; D perhaps matches TRBD2 (6 bases). The germline gives CDR1 SNHLY, CDR2 FYNNEI. The CDR3 loop spans 13 amino acids. V lost 7 bases and J lost 0, with 10 bases in between.